This T cell receptor (beta chain) was observed in a study of T-cell memory formation after mild COVID-19. The CDR3 runs 14 residues. Per germline, CDR1 MDHEN and CDR2 SYDVKM. Trimming removed 7 bases at V and 6 bases at J, with 16 bases between. Study outcomes and limitations: Clones from the second wave (peaking day 37) had unconfirmed SARS-CoV-2 specificity.

TCRdb reanalysed the 5' RACE reads using MiXCR and keeps one entry per CDR3 protein. The sample lists approximately 88,000 distinct CDR3 sequences, more than 20% occurring once. This clonotype has a count of ten or more. Its antigen is unidentified. The gene calls are TRBV28 and TRBJ2-1; D may be TRBD2 (6 bases). This receptor was taken from a man aged 18 to 29 who had mild COVID-19 (a few samples of this study predate the infection). Cell type and time point are not known. Material for sequencing was PBMCs or a T cell subset sorted from them (not recorded which). The CDR3 spells CASTQSGDVNEQFF. The DNA of the CDR3 is TGTGCCAGCACTCAGTCGGGGGACGTCAATGAGCAGTTCTTC.